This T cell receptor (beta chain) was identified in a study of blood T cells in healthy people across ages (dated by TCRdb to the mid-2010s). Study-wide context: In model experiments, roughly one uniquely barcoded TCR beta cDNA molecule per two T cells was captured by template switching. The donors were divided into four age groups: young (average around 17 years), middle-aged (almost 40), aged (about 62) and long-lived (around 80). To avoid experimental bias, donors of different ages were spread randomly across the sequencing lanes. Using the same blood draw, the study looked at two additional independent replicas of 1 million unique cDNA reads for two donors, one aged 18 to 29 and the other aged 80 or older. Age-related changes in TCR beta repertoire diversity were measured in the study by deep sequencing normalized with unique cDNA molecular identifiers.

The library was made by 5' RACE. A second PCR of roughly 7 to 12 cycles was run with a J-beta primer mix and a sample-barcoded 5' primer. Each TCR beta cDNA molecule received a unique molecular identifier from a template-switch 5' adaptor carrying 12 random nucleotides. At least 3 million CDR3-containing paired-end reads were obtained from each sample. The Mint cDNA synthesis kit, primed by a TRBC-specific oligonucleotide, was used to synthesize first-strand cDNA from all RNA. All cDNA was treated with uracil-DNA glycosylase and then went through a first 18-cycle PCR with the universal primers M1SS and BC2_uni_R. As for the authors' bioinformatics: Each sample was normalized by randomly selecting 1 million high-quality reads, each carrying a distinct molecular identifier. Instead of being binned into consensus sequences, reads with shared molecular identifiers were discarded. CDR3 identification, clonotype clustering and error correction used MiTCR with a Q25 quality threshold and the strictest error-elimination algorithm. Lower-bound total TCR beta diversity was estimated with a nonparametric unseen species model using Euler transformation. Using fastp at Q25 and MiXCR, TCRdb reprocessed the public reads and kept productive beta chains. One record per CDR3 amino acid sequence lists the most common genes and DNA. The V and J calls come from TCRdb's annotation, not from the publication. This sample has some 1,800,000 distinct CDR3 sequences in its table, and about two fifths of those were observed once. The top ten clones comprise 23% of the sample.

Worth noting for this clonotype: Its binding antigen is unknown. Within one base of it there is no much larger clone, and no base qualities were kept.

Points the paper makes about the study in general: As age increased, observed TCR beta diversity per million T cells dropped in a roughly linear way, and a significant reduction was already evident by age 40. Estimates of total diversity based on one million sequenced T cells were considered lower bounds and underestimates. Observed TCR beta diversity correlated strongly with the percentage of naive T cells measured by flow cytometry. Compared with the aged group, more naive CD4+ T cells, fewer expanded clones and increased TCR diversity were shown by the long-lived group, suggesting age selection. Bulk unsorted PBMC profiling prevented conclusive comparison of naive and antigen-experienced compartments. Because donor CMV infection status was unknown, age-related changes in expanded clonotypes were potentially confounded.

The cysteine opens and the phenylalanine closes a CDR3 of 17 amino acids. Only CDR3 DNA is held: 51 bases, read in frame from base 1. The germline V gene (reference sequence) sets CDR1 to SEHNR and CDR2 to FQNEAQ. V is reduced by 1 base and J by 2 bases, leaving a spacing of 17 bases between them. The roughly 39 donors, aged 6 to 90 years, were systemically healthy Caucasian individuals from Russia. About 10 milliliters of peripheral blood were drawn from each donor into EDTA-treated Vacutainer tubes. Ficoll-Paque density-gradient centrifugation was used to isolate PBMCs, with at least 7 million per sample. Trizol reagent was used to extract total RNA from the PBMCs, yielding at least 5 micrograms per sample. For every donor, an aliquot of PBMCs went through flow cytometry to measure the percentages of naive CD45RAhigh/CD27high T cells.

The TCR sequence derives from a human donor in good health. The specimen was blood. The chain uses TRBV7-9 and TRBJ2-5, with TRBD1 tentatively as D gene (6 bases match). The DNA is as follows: TGTGCCAGCAGCTTAGTCGGACAGACGAGACAACAAGAGACCCAGTACTTC. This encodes CASSLVGQTRQQETQYF.